A single sample is the source of the 22 T cell receptor beta chains below, sequenced in a study of blood T cells in healthy people across ages (dated by TCRdb to between 2014 and 2017). Libraries came from 5' RACE. Sequenced using an Illumina HiSeq 2500. A second PCR of roughly 7 to 12 cycles was run with a J-beta primer mix and a sample-barcoded 5' primer. The public reads were reanalyzed by TCRdb: fastp trimming at Q25, MiXCR alignment, in-frame beta chains only. Rows with a matching CDR3 protein are joined into one entry that keeps the most common DNA and genes. The sample table contains roughly 800,000 distinct CDR3 sequences; only one count was recorded for roughly 50% of them. Approximately 21% of the sample goes to the ten largest clones. Sequenced sample: blood. The receptors come from a man aged 25 to 40 in good health.

The J gene is TRBJ2-3, the V gene TRBV5-1; 9 bases line up with TRBD1. The V gene's germline CDR1 is SGHRS and CDR2 YFSETQ. J was trimmed by 4 bases and V by 3 bases; bases with no gene match: 6. The CDR3 contains 15 residues. CDR3 DNA: TGCGCCAGCAGCTGGGACAGGGAATCCGCAGATACGCAGTATTTT. Translation: CASSWDRESADTQYF. The entire variable domain, with the rest obtained from reference TRBV5-1 and TRBJ2-3, is as follows: KAGVTQTPRYLIKTRGQQVTLSCSPISGHRSVSWYQQTPGQGLQFLFEYFSETQRNKGNFPGRFSGRQFSNSRSEMNVSTLELGDSALYLCASSWDRESADTQYFGPGTRLTVL.

V gene TRBV5-1 combines with J gene TRBJ2-5; D gene uncertain. V lost 0 bases to trimming and J lost 4 bases, with 10 bases between them. The CDR3 length is 14 residues. Looked up from germline, CDR1 is SGHRS and CDR2 is YFSETQ. The CDR3 is CASSLDPSLETQYF. The CDR3 region has the DNA TGCGCCAGCAGCTTGGATCCGTCGCTAGAGACCCAGTACTTC. The full variable domain, completed using reference TRBV5-1 and TRBJ2-5, is KAGVTQTPRYLIKTRGQQVTLSCSPISGHRSVSWYQQTPGQGLQFLFEYFSETQRNKGNFPGRFSGRQFSNSRSEMNVSTLELGDSALYLCASSLDPSLETQYFGPGTRLLVL.

This chain joins TRBV28 and TRBJ2-7, with TRBD2 matching over 10 bases. The J segment lost 0 bases and the V segment lost 4 bases, leaving 3 bases of the junction unmatched. The CDR3 runs 15 residues. The V gene's germline CDR1 is MDHEN and CDR2 SYDVKM. CDR3 bases: TGTGCCAGCAGTTCTAGCGGGGGCCCCTCCTACGAGCAGTACTTC. Amino acid sequence: CASSSSGGPSYEQYF.

The chain has TRBV12-3 or TRBV12-4 and TRBJ1-2; the match to TRBD1 covers 7 bases. The CDR3 spans 16 residues. With V trimmed by 2 bases and J by 8 bases, 14 bases remained unmatched. The CDR3 DNA sequence: TGTGCCAGCAGTTTATGGCAGGGGGTCACCGGCGGAGGCTACACCTTC. Translation: CASSLWQGVTGGGYTF.

The rearrangement joins TRBV27 to TRBJ1-1, with TRBD1 as a possible D gene (6 bases). Between the trimmed V and J ends, which lost 6 bases and 0 bases, there was a span of 20 bases. The germline CDR1 and CDR2 sequences are MNHEY and SMNVEV (reference sequence). The CDR3 has 17 amino acids. CDR3 DNA: TGTGCCAGCAGCCCCTTGGGGGGGCCCCCGATGAACACTGAAGCTTTCTTT. This encodes CASSPLGGPPMNTEAFF.

This clonotype was seen ten or more times. The CDR3 here is CASSLDGVANEQFF. DNA for the CDR3: TGTGCCAGCAGCTTAGACGGGGTGGCCAATGAGCAGTTCTTC. The rearrangement uses TRBV11-3 and TRBJ2-1; D is possibly TRBD2 (5 bases). This CDR3 comprises 14 residues. The V and J ends lost 0 bases and 6 bases respectively, with 9 bases between them. The germline gives CDR1 SGHNT, CDR2 YENEEA.

This rearrangement joins TRBV19 to TRBJ2-5, with D perhaps given as TRBD1 or TRBD2 (5 bases each). This CDR3 has 15 residues. V lost 3 bases and J lost 5, with 16 bases in between. Germline CDR1 LNHDA, CDR2 SQIVND (reference sequence). The CDR3 DNA reads as TGTGCCAGTAGTATCGCTGGGACCTCCCGGGAGACCCAGTACTTC. Residues: CASSIAGTSRETQYF.

The chain combines TRBV6-6 with TRBJ2-7; the D gene is possibly TRBD2 (6 bases). Germline V gene data show CDR1 as MNHNY and CDR2 as SVGAGI (reference sequence). CDR3 length: 14 amino acids. With 2 bases removed from V and 6 bases from J, the gap between germline ends came to 14 bases. The CDR3 here is CASSYLEPGGEQYF. The CDR3 coding sequence is TGTGCCAGCAGTTACCTAGAGCCCGGGGGCGAGCAGTACTTC.

In this sample, this clonotype turned up once. This sequence joins TRBV5-1 and TRBJ2-7; D may correspond to TRBD1 or TRBD2 (5 bases each). CDR1 SGHRS and CDR2 YFSETQ come from the germline V gene. Trimming removed 4 bases at V and 1 base at J, with 18 bases between. CDR3 length equals 16 residues. The CDR3 sequence is CASSRDQGPTSYEQYF. As DNA, the CDR3 is TGCGCCAGCAGCCGGGATCAGGGACCCACTTCCTACGAGCAGTACTTC.

In this sample, this clonotype turned up a few times. The J gene is TRBJ1-1, the V gene TRBV20-1; D not certain. The germline CDR1 and CDR2 sequences are DFQATT and SNEGSKA (reference sequence). Trimming took off 3 bases at V and 0 bases at J, with 8 bases between the two ends. CDR3 length: 13 residues. The CDR3: CSARSLLNTEAFF. The CDR3 nucleotides read TGCAGTGCTAGGTCCCTTTTGAACACTGAAGCTTTCTTT.

This clonotype was picked up a small number of times. The CDR3 loop reads CSASGGSPYEQYF. The DNA for the CDR3 is TGCAGTGCTAGCGGCGGGTCTCCCTACGAGCAGTACTTC. J is TRBJ2-7 and V is TRBV20-1, with a possible D match to TRBD2 (5 bases). Germline CDR1 reads DFQATT; CDR2 reads SNEGSKA (reference sequence). V shed 3 bases and J shed 2 bases, with 11 bases lying between them. CDR3 length equals 13 residues.

This clonotype is a singleton in its sample. The chain is built from TRBV7-6 and TRBJ1-1; no firm D call. Germline V CDR1 and CDR2: SGHVS, FNYEAQ. V was trimmed by 4 bases and J by 9 bases, leaving 12 bases between them. This CDR3 contains 12 residues. The CDR3 region is CASSSAESKAFF. The CDR3 coding sequence is TGTGCCAGCAGCTCTGCCGAATCAAAAGCTTTCTTT.

The chain joins TRBV7-6 to TRBJ2-1, with unresolved D. The CDR3 loop spans 12 amino acids. Trimming took 5 bases from V and 6 from J, leaving 8 bases between them. Per the germline V gene, CDR1 is SGHVS and CDR2 is FNYEAQ. In nucleotides, the CDR3 is TGTGCCAGCAGCCAAAGCTTCAATGAGCAGTTCTTC. Residues: CASSQSFNEQFF.

The table lists this clonotype with many counts. V gene TRBV7-9 combines with J gene TRBJ1-1; 7 bases are shared with TRBD1. V trimming: 11 bases; J trimming: 0 bases; junction bases outside the gene matches: 6. Germline V lookup: CDR1 SEHNR, CDR2 FQNEAQ (reference sequence). The length of the CDR3 is 13 residues. CDR3 in amino acids: CACKGQMNTEAFF. The CDR3 DNA reads as TGTGCCTGCAAGGGACAGATGAACACTGAAGCTTTCTTT. The variable domain in full, with the rest retrieved from reference TRBV7-9 and TRBJ1-1, is DTGVSQNPRHKITKRGQNVTFRCDPISEHNRLYWYRQTLGQGPEFLTYFQNEAQLEKSRLLSDRFSAERPKGSFSTLEIQRTEQGDSAMYLCACKGQMNTEAFFGQGTRLTVV.

The chain uses TRBV7-3 and TRBJ2-5; TRBD2 agrees at 12 bases. Germline loops: CDR1 SGHTA, CDR2 FQGTGA. V gave up 2 bases and J gave up 4 bases; unmatched junction bases: 5. CDR3 length equals 16 residues. The CDR3, as DNA: TGTGCCAGCAGCTTATGGCCTAGCGGGAGGGGAGAGACCCAGTACTTC. It translates to CASSLWPSGRGETQYF.

This chain uses TRBV18 with TRBJ1-2, with 9 bases fitting TRBD1. This CDR3 is 14 amino acids long. Per germline, CDR1 KGHSH and CDR2 LQKENI. Trimming took 3 bases from V and 5 from J; bases not matched to a gene: 4. CDR3 sequence reads: CASSPGTGLYGYTF. The CDR3 nucleotides read TGTGCCAGCTCACCCGGGACAGGGTTGTATGGCTACACCTTC.

This chain connects TRBV6-1 to TRBJ2-1; D gene uncertain. Trimming stripped 3 bases from V and 9 bases from J, with 12 bases between. CDR1 MNHNS and CDR2 SASEGT come from the germline V gene. The CDR3 is 13 amino acids. CDR3 protein: CASSEALFSEQFF. The CDR3 nucleotides are TGTGCCAGCAGTGAGGCACTCTTTAGTGAGCAGTTCTTC.

A few counts support this clonotype. The chain has TRBV29-1 and TRBJ2-6; D possibly corresponds to TRBD2 (6 bases). Germline lookup yields CDR1 SQVTM and CDR2 ANQGSEA. CDR3 size: 15 residues. Trimming pared 5 bases from V and 0 bases from J, leaving 11 bases between. CDR3 protein: CSVRERFSGANVLTF. CDR3 DNA: TGCAGCGTTCGGGAGCGGTTCTCTGGGGCCAACGTCCTGACTTTC.

The rearrangement joins TRBV4-3 to TRBJ1-2; D call uncertain. CDR1 and CDR2 (germline): LGHNA, YSLEER. The V end was cut by 1 base, the J end by 7 bases, with 13 bases between. CDR3 length equals 14 residues. CDR3 region: CASSQGMTRSGYTF. CDR3 DNA: TGCGCCAGCAGCCAAGGGATGACCCGGAGTGGCTACACCTTC.

The gene calls are TRBV2 and TRBJ2-7; 7 bases are a match to TRBD2. The J segment lost 5 bases and the V segment lost 0 bases, leaving 7 bases of the junction unmatched. Germline V lookup: CDR1 SNHLY, CDR2 FYNNEI. The CDR3 covers 15 residues. The chain's CDR3 is CASSEAWGGDHEQYF. The DNA for the CDR3 is TGTGCCAGCAGTGAAGCGTGGGGGGGAGACCACGAGCAGTACTTC.

This clonotype was seen a few times. The V gene is TRBV29-1, the J gene TRBJ2-7; 7 bases agree with TRBD2. The end of the DNA is better explained by TRBJ2-5, so the J call may be wrong. The germline V gene has CDR1 SQVTM and CDR2 ANQGSEA. This CDR3 has 14 residues. CDR3 nucleotide sequence: TGCAGCGTTGAAGGCGGGGGTAAGCAAGAGACCCAGTACTTC. Translation: CSVEGGGKQETQYF.

The chain couples TRBV20-1 to TRBJ2-3, with D hard to call. Trimming removed 8 bases at V and 10 bases at J, with 7 bases between. Germline V gene lookup returns CDR1 DFQATT and CDR2 SNEGSKA (reference sequence). This CDR3 has 8 residues. This CDR3 is CSPAAQYF. CDR3 DNA sequence: TGCAGTCCCGCGGCGCAGTATTTT.